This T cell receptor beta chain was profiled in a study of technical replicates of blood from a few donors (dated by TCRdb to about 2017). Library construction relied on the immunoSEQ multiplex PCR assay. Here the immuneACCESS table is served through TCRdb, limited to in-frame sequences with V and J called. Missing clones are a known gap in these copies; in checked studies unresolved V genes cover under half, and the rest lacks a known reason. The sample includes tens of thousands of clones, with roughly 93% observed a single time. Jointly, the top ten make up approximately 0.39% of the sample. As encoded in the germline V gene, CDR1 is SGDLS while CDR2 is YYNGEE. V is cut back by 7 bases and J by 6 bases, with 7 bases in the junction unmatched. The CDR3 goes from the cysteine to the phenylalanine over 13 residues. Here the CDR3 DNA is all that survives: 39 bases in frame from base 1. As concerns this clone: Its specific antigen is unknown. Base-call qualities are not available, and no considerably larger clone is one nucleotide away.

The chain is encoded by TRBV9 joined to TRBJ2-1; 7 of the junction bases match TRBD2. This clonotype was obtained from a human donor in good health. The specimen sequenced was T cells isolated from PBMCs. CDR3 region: CASGRGSTNEQFF. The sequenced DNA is TGTGCCAGCGGGAGGGGCAGCACCAATGAGCAGTTCTTC.